A single sample gave rise to the 10 T cell receptor beta chains below, sequenced in a study of OX40 agonist ivuxolimab in advanced cancers. Assay: immunoSEQ multiplex PCR; the TCRdb copy retains only in-frame clones and omits some. Altogether roughly 41,000 clones are present, roughly nine tenths being singletons, with the ten largest covering around 4.7%. The sample was CD4+ or CD8+ T cells sorted from blood, taken in a trial of the OX40 agonist ivuxolimab. The receptors were sampled from an adult with an advanced solid tumor such as melanoma, head and neck, liver or kidney cancer.

This chain uses TRBV27 with TRBJ2-5, with D possibly matching TRBD2 (5 bases). V lost 5 bases and J lost 1, with 14 bases in between. Germline V lookup: CDR1 MNHEY, CDR2 SMNVEV (reference sequence). The CDR3 is 15 residues long. Here the CDR3 reads CASSATDSIQETQYF. In nucleotides, the CDR3 is TGTGCCAGCAGTGCTACGGACTCGATCCAAGAGACCCAGTACTTC.

The J gene is TRBJ1-1, the V gene TRBV5-1; no reliable D call. Germline V lookup: CDR1 SGHRS, CDR2 YFSETQ. Trimming stripped 0 bases from V and 3 bases from J, with 12 bases between. CDR3 length equals 15 residues. The CDR3 here is CASSLGARGDTEAFF. CDR3 sequence (DNA): TGCGCCAGCAGCTTGGGAGCTCGGGGTGACACTGAAGCTTTCTTT.

The chain employs TRBV4-1 and TRBJ1-2; 8 nucleotides agree with TRBD1. Trimming at V came to 1 base and at J to 5 bases, leaving 0 bases not matched to a gene. The CDR3 runs 13 residues. Germline CDR1 is MGHRA and CDR2 is YSYEKL. CDR3 loop: CASSQGTGYGYTF. CDR3 DNA: TGCGCCAGCAGCCAAGGGACAGGGTATGGCTACACCTTC.

The chain is built from TRBV7-6 and TRBJ1-1; D is unresolved. CDR1 and CDR2 (germline): SGHVS, FNYEAQ. The V end was cut by 3 bases, the J end by 3 bases, with 11 bases between. This CDR3 is 14 amino acids long. CDR3 region: CASSLSVGYTEAFF. DNA of the CDR3: TGTGCCAGCAGCTTGTCGGTCGGATACACTGAAGCTTTCTTT.

The chain has TRBV19 and TRBJ1-1; D is ambiguous. The CDR3 length is 13 residues. Trimming took 3 bases from V and 6 from J, leaving 11 bases between them. CDR1 and CDR2 (germline): LNHDA, SQIVND (reference sequence). The CDR3 is CASSMWPAAEAFF. CDR3 DNA sequence: TGTGCCAGTAGTATGTGGCCGGCGGCTGAAGCTTTCTTT.

This clone has just a few counts. The chain carries TRBV5-1 and TRBJ1-2; perhaps TRBD1 as D (5 bases). Germline CDR1 reads SGHRS; CDR2 reads YFSETQ. The CDR3 contains 15 residues. V lost 1 base, J lost 4 bases, and 14 bases lay in between. CDR3 region: CASSLTPQGGYGYTF. CDR3 coding DNA: TGCGCCAGCAGCTTGACTCCTCAGGGCGGCTATGGCTACACCTTC.

The V gene is TRBV7-9, the J gene TRBJ1-4; D ambiguous. Germline assignment: CDR1 SEHNR and CDR2 FQNEAQ (reference sequence). Trimming took 1 base from V and 4 from J, leaving 10 bases between them. The CDR3 has 15 residues. The CDR3 DNA follows: TGTGCCAGCAGCTTAGGGCAGAGTCTTAATGAAAAACTGTTTTTT. Protein: CASSLGQSLNEKLFF.

V is TRBV5-8 and J is TRBJ2-2; 7 bases match TRBD2. This CDR3 is built from 17 residues. Germline loops: CDR1 SGHTS, CDR2 YDEGEE. The trim removed 2 bases at V and 1 base at J, leaving 8 bases unmatched. The CDR3 loop is CASSFSWGGWNTGELFF. The CDR3 DNA sequence: TGTGCCAGCAGCTTCTCATGGGGGGGATGGAACACCGGGGAGCTGTTTTTT.

V gene TRBV19 combines with J gene TRBJ1-3; D unclear. CDR3 length: 16 residues. The germline V gene encodes CDR1 LNHDA and CDR2 SQIVND (reference sequence). V lost 8 bases to trimming and J lost 0 bases, with 17 bases between them. This CDR3 reads CASSPVEHTSGNTIYF. CDR3 nucleotide sequence: TGTGCCAGTTCCCCCGTGGAGCACACCTCTGGAAACACCATATATTTT.

The chain uses TRBV5-1 and TRBJ2-1; a weak D match, TRBD1 (5 bases). CDR1 and CDR2 (germline): SGHRS, YFSETQ. The CDR3 is made up of 15 amino acids. V was trimmed by 3 bases and J by 0 bases, leaving 10 bases between them. The CDR3 region has the DNA TGCGCCAGCAGCTCACAGGAAAGCTCCTACAATGAGCAGTTCTTC. Translated: CASSSQESSYNEQFF.